Presented here are 30 T cell receptor beta chains from one specimen sequenced in a study of vaccination and CD4 T cells after COVID-19 (dated by TCRdb to between 2021 and 2022). Antigens for these TCRs are unknown. To prepare the library, PCR was applied. Sequenced using an Illumina iSeq 100. DNA from cultured CD4+ T cells was subjected to TCR sequencing with the Oncomine TCR Beta short-read assay at the Johns Hopkins FTIC core. The public sequencing data were trimmed at Q25 with fastp and processed into clonotypes with MiXCR by TCRdb, which kept only in-frame beta chains. Entries that share a CDR3 protein sequence are merged under the most common genes and DNA. This sample lists some 17,000 distinct CDR3 sequences; around half were detected once. The ten largest make up roughly 13% of the sample. The time point label, as the study defines it: late sampling 161 to 241 days after vaccination in a few convalescent patients. The treatment or condition label of this sample denotes: approximately 11-day PBMC culture with coronavirus spike peptide pools or control peptides (ViraFEST assay).

Sequenced here: CD4+ T cells from blood, cultured in vitro, sampled about 7 months after SARS-CoV-2 vaccination. Receptors originate from a human donor who had recovered from COVID-19.

This chain connects TRBV20-1 to TRBJ2-5; 7 bases are shared with TRBD1. CDR3 length: 13 residues. J lost 2 bases, V lost 7 bases, and 7 bases had no gene match. Germline CDR1 DFQATT, CDR2 SNEGSKA (reference sequence). CDR3 bases: TGCAGTGGGGGGACAGACAGACAAGAGACCCAGTACTTC. Protein product: CSGGTDRQETQYF.

This clonotype was detected only once. The V call is TRBV2, the J call TRBJ2-5; the D call may be TRBD1 or TRBD2 (5 bases each). This CDR3 is 14 amino acids long. Germline CDR1 and CDR2: SNHLY and FYNNEI. Trimming pared 6 bases from V and 3 bases from J, leaving 14 bases between. CDR3 sequence: CASRQDGAEETQYF. CDR3 coding DNA: TGTGCCAGCAGACAGGACGGGGCAGAAGAGACCCAGTACTTC.

The chain employs TRBV15 and TRBJ2-6; D possibly corresponds to TRBD1 (5 bases). V was pared by 0 bases and J by 4 bases, with 16 bases between. This CDR3 spans 18 amino acids. Per germline, CDR1 LNHNV and CDR2 YYDKDF (reference sequence). CDR3 nucleotides: TGTGCCACCAGCAGAGATTTTCTTGAAGGGGCAGGGGCCAACGTCCTGACTTTC. This gives the protein CATSRDFLEGAGANVLTF.

The rearrangement uses TRBV7-2 and TRBJ2-1; D is uncertain. The germline V gene has CDR1 SGHTA and CDR2 FQGNSA. CDR3 length: 16 residues. Trimming shortened V by 7 bases and J by 0 bases, and 16 bases separated the two germline ends. The CDR3 is CASISDALSSYNEQFF. DNA of the CDR3: TGTGCCAGCATCTCGGACGCACTCAGCTCCTACAATGAGCAGTTCTTC.

This clonotype was seen just once. This chain connects TRBV7-2 to TRBJ1-1; no definite D call. This CDR3 is 12 amino acids long. V dropped 5 bases and J dropped 6 bases, with 10 bases sitting between them. Germline V gives CDR1 SGHTA, CDR2 FQGNSA. The CDR3 spells CASSPNVAEAFF. The CDR3 region has the DNA TGTGCCAGCAGCCCAAACGTTGCTGAAGCTTTCTTT. The full variable domain, rest sourced from reference TRBV7-2 and TRBJ1-1, is GAGVSQSPSNKVTEKGKDVELRCDPISGHTALYWYRQSLGQGLEFLIYFQGNSAPDKSGLPSDRFSAERTGGSVSTLTIQRTQQEDSAVYLCASSPNVAEAFFGQGTRLTVV.

This clonotype occurred a few times. This sequence joins TRBV6-5 and TRBJ2-7; TRBD1 or TRBD2 may be the D gene (5 bases each). Trimming took 2 bases from V and 3 from J, leaving 17 bases between them. The CDR3 spans 16 residues. The V gene's germline CDR1 is MNHEY and CDR2 SVGAGI. The CDR3 loop is CASSYPRGGYFYEQYF. The CDR3 nucleotides are TGTGCCAGCAGTTACCCCCGGGGCGGGTATTTCTACGAGCAGTACTTC.

The chain employs TRBV6-5 and TRBJ1-6; no definite D call. Trimming cost V 1 base and J 7 bases, with 14 bases left between them. This CDR3 is 16 amino acids long. Looked up from germline, CDR1 is MNHEY and CDR2 is SVGAGI. The CDR3 DNA sequence: TGTGCCAGCAGTTACTTCCACGTAGTAGCGAATTCACCCCTCCACTTT. Protein sequence: CASSYFHVVANSPLHF.

This chain joins TRBV20-1 and TRBJ2-1; D ambiguous. The CDR3 extends over 13 amino acids. The germline gives CDR1 DFQATT, CDR2 SNEGSKA (reference sequence). The V end was cut by 2 bases, the J end by 4 bases, with 9 bases between. The CDR3 coding sequence is TGCAGTGCTAGATCGTCGAGATACAATGAGCAGTTCTTC. Translation gives CSARSSRYNEQFF.

This chain links TRBV20-1 with TRBJ1-2; 8 bases are shared with TRBD1. From germline, CDR1 is DFQATT and CDR2 SNEGSKA (reference sequence). CDR3 length: 11 residues. The V and J ends lost 5 bases and 8 bases, in that order; junction bases with no gene match: 4. The CDR3 bases are TGCAGTGCTTGGGACAGGAAAGGCTACACCTTC. The encoded protein is CSAWDRKGYTF.

V gene TRBV20-1 combines with J gene TRBJ2-7, with 14 bases matching TRBD2. V dropped 5 bases and J dropped 4; count of bases not matched to a gene: 4. CDR3 size: 14 residues. The germline gives CDR1 DFQATT, CDR2 SNEGSKA (reference sequence). The CDR3 is CSAGTSGRGYEQYF. The DNA of the CDR3 is TGCAGTGCTGGGACTAGCGGGAGAGGTTACGAGCAGTACTTC.

This rearrangement joins TRBV4-1 to TRBJ2-5, with a weak D call TRBD2 (6 bases). V shed 3 bases and J shed 5 bases, with 16 bases lying between them. The CDR3 runs to 15 residues. Germline V gives CDR1 MGHRA, CDR2 YSYEKL. The CDR3 loop reads CASSQDFGGLETQYF. CDR3 nucleotides: TGCGCCAGCAGCCAGGACTTTGGGGGGTTGGAGACCCAGTACTTC.

This clonotype came up a few times. The chain joins TRBV20-1 to TRBJ1-2; 7 bases are shared with TRBD1. Germline lookup yields CDR1 DFQATT and CDR2 SNEGSKA (reference sequence). The CDR3 is 14 amino acids. The V gene end was trimmed by 0 bases and the J gene end by 7 bases; junction bases not matched to a gene: 8. For the CDR3, the DNA is TGCAGTGCTAGAGATACCCAGGGGGGGGGTGGCTACACCTTC. This encodes CSARDTQGGGGYTF.

The CDR3 is CSATIRGDTEAFF. CDR3 bases: TGCAGTGCTACTATTAGGGGGGACACTGAAGCTTTCTTT. The V gene is TRBV20-1, the J gene TRBJ1-1; perhaps TRBD1 as D (6 bases). Trimming left V 4 bases short and J 3 bases short, with 12 bases between. The CDR3 spans 13 residues. Germline CDR1 reads DFQATT; CDR2 reads SNEGSKA (reference sequence).

The V call is TRBV7-2, the J call TRBJ1-2; tentative D call: TRBD1 (5 bases). The CDR3 length is 14 residues. CDR1 SGHTA and CDR2 FQGNSA come from the germline V gene. With 5 bases removed from V and 4 bases from J, the gap between germline ends came to 14 bases. As DNA, the CDR3 is TGTGCCAGCAGCGTAGGCCAGGGCTCCTATGGCTACACCTTC. It yields the protein CASSVGQGSYGYTF. Supplemented by reference TRBV7-2 and TRBJ1-2, the full variable domain reads GAGVSQSPSNKVTEKGKDVELRCDPISGHTALYWYRQSLGQGLEFLIYFQGNSAPDKSGLPSDRFSAERTGGSVSTLTIQRTQQEDSAVYLCASSVGQGSYGYTFGSGTRLTVV.

The genes are TRBV7-8 and TRBJ2-1; D is perhaps TRBD2 (6 bases). The germline V gene has CDR1 SGHVS and CDR2 FQNEAQ. The CDR3 loop spans 16 amino acids. Trimming took 10 bases from V and 2 from J, leaving 21 bases between them. The CDR3 nucleotides are TGTGCCACCAGGACTAATGGTGGGGACCCCTACAATGAGCAGTTCTTC. Amino acids: CATRTNGGDPYNEQFF. The full variable domain, with the rest looked up from reference TRBV7-8 and TRBJ2-1, is GAGVSQSPRYKVAKRGQDVALRCDPISGHVSLFWYQQALGQGPEFLTYFQNEAQLDKSGLPSDRFFAERPEGSVSTLKIQRTQQEDSAVYLCATRTNGGDPYNEQFFGPGTRLTVL.

This chain joins TRBV20-1 and TRBJ1-3; D gene ambiguous. The V and J ends lost 1 base and 0 bases respectively, with 10 bases between them. The CDR3 has 15 amino acids. Germline V gives CDR1 DFQATT, CDR2 SNEGSKA (reference sequence). The CDR3 nucleotides read TGCAGTGCTAGAGGGGCATTCCACTCTGGAAACACCATATATTTT. This translates into CSARGAFHSGNTIYF.

For this clonotype: A read error may produce the germline difference seen at one junction end. The chain links TRBV6-5 to TRBJ1-2; D is uncertain. The CDR3 has 14 residues. CDR1 MNHEY and CDR2 SVGAGI come from the germline V gene. Here the CDR3 reads CAGSYAGANYGYTF. The CDR3 coding sequence is TGTGCCGGCAGTTACGCGGGAGCTAACTATGGCTACACCTTC.

The V call is TRBV27, the J call TRBJ1-1, with 7 positions matching TRBD1. V lost 4 bases and J lost 8; bases outside the gene matches: 4. CDR1 is MNHEY and CDR2 is SMNVEV in the germline V gene (reference sequence). CDR3 size: 12 residues. The CDR3 region is CASSSMGQEAFF. The CDR3 DNA reads TGTGCCAGCAGTTCAATGGGACAGGAAGCTTTCTTT.

This clonotype was counted between two and nine times. V is TRBV15 and J is TRBJ2-2; tentatively, D is TRBD2 (5 bases). The CDR3 loop spans 14 amino acids. In germline, CDR1 is LNHNV, CDR2 YYDKDF (reference sequence). V was pared by 1 base and J by 4 bases, with 7 bases between. The CDR3 DNA reads TGTGCCACCAGCAGAGGCGGGCGCACCGGGGAGCTGTTTTTT. It specifies CATSRGGRTGELFF.

This clonotype was observed a handful of times. The rearrangement links TRBV11-1 to TRBJ1-2; the match to TRBD1 covers 7 bases. Germline V CDR1 and CDR2: SGHAT, FQDESV (reference sequence). With 5 bases clipped from V and 4 bases from J, the junction kept 4 bases outside the gene matches. The CDR3 extends over 13 amino acids. CDR3 DNA: TGTGCCAGCAGCCCCCGACAGGGCTATGGCTACACCTTC. Translation gives CASSPRQGYGYTF.

The sample holds a few counts of this clonotype. The chain uses TRBV24-1 and TRBJ2-3, with 7 bases identical to TRBD1. Germline V gene data show CDR1 as KGHDR and CDR2 as SFDVKD. V shed 1 base and J 4 bases; nucleotides not matched to a gene: 4. The CDR3 is 15 amino acids. The CDR3 sequence is CATSDLSGGADTQYF. CDR3 sequence (DNA): TGTGCCACCAGTGATTTATCAGGGGGAGCAGATACGCAGTATTTT.

This chain uses TRBV15 with TRBJ2-3; 7 nucleotides match TRBD2. V lost 1 base and J lost 0; bases outside the gene matches: 4. The CDR3 runs to 16 residues. In germline, CDR1 is LNHNV, CDR2 YYDKDF (reference sequence). In DNA, the CDR3 is TGTGCCACCAGCAGAGCACTAGCGCGTAGCACAGATACGCAGTATTTT. Its protein product is CATSRALARSTDTQYF. The variable domain in full, with the rest retrieved from reference TRBV15 and TRBJ2-3, is DAMVIQNPRYQVTQFGKPVTLSCSQTLNHNVMYWYQQKSSQAPKLLFHYYDKDFNNEADTPDNFQSRRPNTSFCFLDIRSPGLGDTAMYLCATSRALARSTDTQYFGPGTRLTVL.

The table lists this clonotype with a few counts. The V gene is TRBV6-1, the J gene TRBJ1-2; D remains unclear. This CDR3 has 14 residues. V lost 6 bases and J 1 base, leaving 12 bases between the germline ends. CDR1 MNHNS and CDR2 SASEGT come from the germline V gene. In nucleotides, the CDR3 is TGTGCCAGCAGCCCCCGGGGAGATAACTATGGCTACACCTTC. It codes for CASSPRGDNYGYTF.

The rearrangement joins TRBV6-5 to TRBJ2-5; either TRBD1 or TRBD2 may fit D (5 bases each). In germline, CDR1 is MNHEY, CDR2 SVGAGI. The CDR3 extends over 15 amino acids. Deletions cut 1 base from V and 1 base from J, with 10 bases between. CDR3 coding DNA: TGTGCCAGCAGTTACTATAGGGGACCCCAAGAGACCCAGTACTTC. Its protein product is CASSYYRGPQETQYF.

The V and J genes are TRBV7-3 and TRBJ2-7, with a possible D match to TRBD2 (6 bases). Germline lookup yields CDR1 SGHTA and CDR2 FQGTGA. The CDR3 loop spans 14 amino acids. Trimming removed 5 bases from V and 3 bases from J, with 14 bases in between. CDR3 loop: CASSPGRGNYEQYF. CDR3 bases: TGTGCCAGCAGCCCAGGGCGCGGGAACTACGAGCAGTACTTC.

The genes are TRBV19 and TRBJ1-1; TRBD1 matches at 7 bases. The CDR3 runs 13 residues. V lost 4 bases and J lost 7; bases outside the gene matches: 6. From germline, CDR1 is LNHDA and CDR2 SQIVND (reference sequence). CDR3 in amino acids: CASSKWDSVEAFF. DNA for the CDR3: TGTGCCAGTAGTAAATGGGACAGCGTTGAAGCTTTCTTT.

The rearrangement joins TRBV20-1 to TRBJ2-1; D is ambiguous. The CDR3 covers 14 residues. Germline CDR1 reads DFQATT; CDR2 reads SNEGSKA (reference sequence). Trimming shortened V by 2 bases and J by 0 bases, and 8 bases separated the two germline ends. The CDR3 DNA follows: TGCAGTGCTAGACCTCCTCGCTCCTACAATGAGCAGTTCTTC. Amino acids: CSARPPRSYNEQFF.

The rearrangement joins TRBV7-2 to TRBJ1-5, with 7 bases lining up with TRBD1. The CDR3 totals 16 residues. After removal of 5 bases from V and 2 bases from J, the junction contained 9 bases not matched to a gene. The germline gives CDR1 SGHTA, CDR2 FQGNSA. Written as DNA, the CDR3 is TGTGCCAGCAGCGCACGACAGGGAGGTCGCAATCAGCCCCAGCATTTT. This gives the protein CASSARQGGRNQPQHF.

The V call is TRBV10-1, the J call TRBJ1-2, with D possibly being TRBD1 (6 bases). V lost 11 bases, J lost 4 bases, and 11 bases lay in between. Germline V CDR1 and CDR2: WNHNN, SYGVQD (reference sequence). The CDR3 contains 11 residues. CDR3 sequence reads: CAHQGSYGYTF. CDR3 nucleotides: TGCGCCCATCAGGGGTCCTATGGCTACACCTTC.

The rearrangement joins TRBV21-1 to TRBJ2-5; TRBD1 is the table's D call, not checked against the DNA. TRBV21-1 is a pseudogene locus. This CDR3 region has 14 residues. Here the CDR3 reads CASSITGGRETQYF. The CDR3 region has the DNA TGTGCCAGCAGCATTACGGGGGGAAGGGAGACCCAGTACTTC.